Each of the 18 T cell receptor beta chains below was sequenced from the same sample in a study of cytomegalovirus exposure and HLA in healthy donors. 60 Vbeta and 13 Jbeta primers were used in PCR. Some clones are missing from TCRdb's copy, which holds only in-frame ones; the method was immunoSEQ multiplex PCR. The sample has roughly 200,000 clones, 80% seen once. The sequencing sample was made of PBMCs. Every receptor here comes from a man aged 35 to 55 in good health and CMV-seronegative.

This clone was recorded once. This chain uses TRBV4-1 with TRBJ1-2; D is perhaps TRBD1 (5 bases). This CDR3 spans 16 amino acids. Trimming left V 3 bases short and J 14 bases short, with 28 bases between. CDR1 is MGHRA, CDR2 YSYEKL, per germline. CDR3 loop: CASSQDPLGRLVLQTF. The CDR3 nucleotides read TGCGCCAGCAGCCAGGACCCCCTGGGGCGGTTGGTGCTTCAGACCTTC.

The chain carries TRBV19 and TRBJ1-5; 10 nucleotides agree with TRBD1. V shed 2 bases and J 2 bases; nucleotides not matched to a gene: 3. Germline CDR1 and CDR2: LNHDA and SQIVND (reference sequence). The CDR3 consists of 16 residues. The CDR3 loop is CASSIRDRGGNQPQHF. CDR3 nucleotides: TGTGCCAGTAGTATAAGGGACAGGGGAGGCAATCAGCCCCAGCATTTT.

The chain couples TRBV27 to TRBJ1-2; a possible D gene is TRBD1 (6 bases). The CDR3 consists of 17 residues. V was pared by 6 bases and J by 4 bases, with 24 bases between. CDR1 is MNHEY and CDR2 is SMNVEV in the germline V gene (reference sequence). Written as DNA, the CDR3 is TGTGCCAGCAGCGTCTGGGGTGGGGGGGCCTCAGTCTATGGCTACACCTTC. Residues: CASSVWGGGASVYGYTF.

The CDR3 reads CASSFLAVNQPQHF. In DNA, the CDR3 is TGTGCCAGCAGTTTCTTAGCGGTAAATCAGCCCCAGCATTTT. The V and J genes are TRBV6-6 and TRBJ1-5; D not certain. The CDR3 is 14 residues long. The germline V and J ends were trimmed by 4 bases and 4 bases, with 11 bases remaining between them. CDR1 is MNHNY and CDR2 is SVGAGI in the germline V gene (reference sequence).

CDR3 nucleotides: TGTGCCGGGGCCCCAGATACGCAGTATTTT. Amino acid sequence: CAGAPDTQYF. The chain links TRBV14 to TRBJ2-3, with D possibly being TRBD1 (5 bases). From germline, CDR1 is SGHDN and CDR2 FVKESK. The CDR3 extends over 10 amino acids. Deletions cut 11 bases from V and 4 bases from J, with 7 bases between. Combining the CDR3 with reference TRBV14 and TRBJ2-3 gives the whole variable domain EAGVTQFPSHSVIEKGQTVTLRCDPISGHDNLYWYRRVMGKEIKFLLHFVKESKQDESGMPNNRFLAERTGGTYSTLKVQPAELEDSGVYFCAGAPDTQYFGPGTRLTVL.

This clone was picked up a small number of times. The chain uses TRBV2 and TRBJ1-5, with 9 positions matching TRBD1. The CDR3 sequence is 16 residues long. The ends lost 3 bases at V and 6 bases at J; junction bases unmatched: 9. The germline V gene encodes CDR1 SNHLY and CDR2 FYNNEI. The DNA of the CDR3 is TGTGCCAGCAGTGATGGGGGGACAGGGAGACGTCAGCCCCAGCATTTT. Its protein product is CASSDGGTGRRQPQHF. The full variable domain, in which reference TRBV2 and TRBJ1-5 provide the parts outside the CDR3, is EPEVTQTPSHQVTQMGQEVILRCVPISNHLYFYWYRQILGQKVEFLVSFYNNEISEKSEIFDDQFSVERPDGSNFTLKIRSTKLEDSAMYFCASSDGGTGRRQPQHFGDGTRLSIL.

CDR3 nucleotide sequence: TGTGCCAGCAGCTTAGGCGGGGTTAACTATGGCTACACCTTC. Amino acids: CASSLGGVNYGYTF. The genes are TRBV7-2 and TRBJ1-2; D is unclear. From germline, CDR1 is SGHTA and CDR2 FQGNSA. The CDR3 runs to 14 residues. Between the trimmed V and J ends, which lost 1 base and 1 base, there was a span of 7 bases. The full variable domain, rest sourced from reference TRBV7-2 and TRBJ1-2, is GAGVSQSPSNKVTEKGKDVELRCDPISGHTALYWYRQSLGQGLEFLIYFQGNSAPDKSGLPSDRFSAERTGGSVSTLTIQRTQQEDSAVYLCASSLGGVNYGYTFGSGTRLTVV.

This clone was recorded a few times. CDR3 sequence (DNA): TGTGCTAGTGGTTTGACCGTTCTAGCGGGGCTCACAGATACGCAGTATTTT. Amino acid sequence: CASGLTVLAGLTDTQYF. The chain employs TRBV12-5 and TRBJ2-3, with 9 bases identical to TRBD2. The V and J ends lost 2 bases and 2 bases, in that order; junction bases with no gene match: 8. The CDR3 is 17 amino acids. Germline CDR1 LGHNT, CDR2 FRNRAP.

CDR3: CAIARGQGDTGELFF. The DNA of the CDR3 is TGTGCCATCGCGAGGGGACAGGGGGACACCGGGGAGCTGTTTTTT. The chain has TRBV10-3 and TRBJ2-2, with 11 bases identical to TRBD1. The trim removed 8 bases at V and 3 bases at J, leaving 5 bases unmatched. The germline CDR1 and CDR2 sequences are ENHRY and SYGVKD. There are 15 residues in the CDR3.

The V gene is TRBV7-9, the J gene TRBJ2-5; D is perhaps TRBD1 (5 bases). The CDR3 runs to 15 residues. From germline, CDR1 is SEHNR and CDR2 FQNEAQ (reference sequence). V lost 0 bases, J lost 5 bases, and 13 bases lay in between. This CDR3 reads CASSLAIGVEETQYF. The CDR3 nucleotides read TGTGCCAGCAGCTTAGCAATAGGGGTAGAGGAGACCCAGTACTTC.

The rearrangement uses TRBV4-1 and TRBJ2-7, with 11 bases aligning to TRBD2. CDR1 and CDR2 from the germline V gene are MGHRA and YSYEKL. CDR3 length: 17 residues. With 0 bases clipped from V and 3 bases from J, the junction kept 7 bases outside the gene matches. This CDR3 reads CASSQDRGTSGRYEQYF. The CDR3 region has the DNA TGCGCCAGCAGCCAAGATCGGGGGACTAGCGGCCGCTACGAGCAGTACTTC.

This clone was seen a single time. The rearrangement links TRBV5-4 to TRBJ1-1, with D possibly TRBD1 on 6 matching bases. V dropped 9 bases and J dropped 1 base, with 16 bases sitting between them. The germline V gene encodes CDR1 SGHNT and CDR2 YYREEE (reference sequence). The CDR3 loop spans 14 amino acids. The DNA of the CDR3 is TGTGCCACCCGAACAGGGTCCCAGAACACTGAAGCTTTCTTT. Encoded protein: CATRTGSQNTEAFF.

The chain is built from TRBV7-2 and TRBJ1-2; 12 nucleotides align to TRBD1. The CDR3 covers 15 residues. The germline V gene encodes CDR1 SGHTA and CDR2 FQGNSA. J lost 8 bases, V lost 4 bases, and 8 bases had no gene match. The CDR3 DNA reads TGTGCCAGCAGCTACCGGGGACAGGGGGCGAGGGGCTACACCTTC. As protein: CASSYRGQGARGYTF.

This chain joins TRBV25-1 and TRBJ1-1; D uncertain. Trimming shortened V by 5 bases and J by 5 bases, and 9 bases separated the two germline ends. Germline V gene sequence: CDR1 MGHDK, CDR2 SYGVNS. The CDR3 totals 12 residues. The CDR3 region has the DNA TGTGCCAGCAGTAACCCGGGGACTGAAGCTTTCTTT. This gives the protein CASSNPGTEAFF.

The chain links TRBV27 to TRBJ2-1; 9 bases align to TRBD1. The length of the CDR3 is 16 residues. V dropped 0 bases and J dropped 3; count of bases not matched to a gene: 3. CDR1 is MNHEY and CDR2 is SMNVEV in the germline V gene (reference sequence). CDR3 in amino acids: CASSLSGTGLYNEQFF. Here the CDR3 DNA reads TGTGCCAGCAGTTTATCGGGGACAGGGCTCTACAATGAGCAGTTCTTC.

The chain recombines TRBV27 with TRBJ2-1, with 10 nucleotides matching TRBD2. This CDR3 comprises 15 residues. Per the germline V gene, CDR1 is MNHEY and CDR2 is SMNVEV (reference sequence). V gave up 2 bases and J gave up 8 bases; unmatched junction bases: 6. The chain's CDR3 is CASSLMSSGSHEQFF. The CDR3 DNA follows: TGTGCCAGCAGTTTAATGTCTAGCGGGAGCCATGAGCAGTTCTTC.

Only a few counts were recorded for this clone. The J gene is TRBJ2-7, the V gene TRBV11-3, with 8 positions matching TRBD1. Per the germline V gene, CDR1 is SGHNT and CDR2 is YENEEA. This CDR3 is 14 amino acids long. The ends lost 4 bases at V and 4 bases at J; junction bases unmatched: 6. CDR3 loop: CASSSGQGSYEQYF. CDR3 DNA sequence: TGTGCCAGCAGCTCAGGACAGGGTTCGTACGAGCAGTACTTC.

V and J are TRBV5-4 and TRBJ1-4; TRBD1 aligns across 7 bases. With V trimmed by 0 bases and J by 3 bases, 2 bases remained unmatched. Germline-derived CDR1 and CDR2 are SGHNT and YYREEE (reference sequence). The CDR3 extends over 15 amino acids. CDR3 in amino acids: CASSLGGTANEKLFF. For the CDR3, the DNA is TGTGCCAGCAGCTTGGGAGGGACAGCTAATGAAAAACTGTTTTTT.